This T cell receptor (beta chain) was observed in a study of shared clonotypes between healthy human individuals. Regarding the study as a whole: Though the depth was large, rarefaction showed that sorted-subset sequencing was incomplete.

This table comes from immunoSEQ multiplex PCR, and its TCRdb copy is limited to in-frame clones, with some not included. The data hold approximately 720,000 clones, with roughly 78% observed a single time. A note on this clone: The target antigen is unknown.

Sequencing input: memory CD4+ T cells sorted from blood. The subset here: CD45RA-negative fraction. The TCR was taken from a woman aged 25 to 39 in good health.

The DNA of the CDR3 is TGTGCCAGTAGTGTGAACACGAACACTGAAGCTTTCTTT. Encoded protein: CASSVNTNTEAFF. The chain joins TRBV19 to TRBJ1-1; D gene ambiguous. The CDR3 spans 13 residues. CDR1 and CDR2 from the germline V gene are LNHDA and SQIVND (reference sequence). V lost 5 bases to trimming and J lost 1 base, with 8 bases between them.